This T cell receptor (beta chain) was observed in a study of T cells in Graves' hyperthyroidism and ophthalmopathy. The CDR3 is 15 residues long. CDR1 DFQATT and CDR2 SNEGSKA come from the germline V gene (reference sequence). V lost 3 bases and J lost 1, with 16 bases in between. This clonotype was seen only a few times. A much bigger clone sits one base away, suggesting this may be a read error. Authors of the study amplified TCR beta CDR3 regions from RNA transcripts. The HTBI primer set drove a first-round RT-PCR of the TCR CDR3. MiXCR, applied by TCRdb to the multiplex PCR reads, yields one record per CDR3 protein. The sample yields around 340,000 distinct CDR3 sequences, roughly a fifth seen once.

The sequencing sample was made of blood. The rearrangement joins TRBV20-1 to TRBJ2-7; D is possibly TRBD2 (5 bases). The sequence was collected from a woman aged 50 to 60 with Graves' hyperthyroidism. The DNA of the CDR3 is TGCAGTGCTAGTGAGACTGGGAGTACGTCCTACGAGCAGTACTTC. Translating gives CSASETGSTSYEQYF.